This T cell receptor beta chain was identified in a study of shared clonotypes between healthy human individuals. Study-wide findings and caveats: The study found about 5.1% of naive CD4 clonotypes shared across several donors. Clonotype sharing among the donors was expected to vary with sequencing depth.

Methods used by the authors: Owing to the provision of junction-only sequences devoid of quality scores by immunoSEQ, filtering differed. Data came from immunoSEQ multiplex PCR; TCRdb stores just in-frame clones and leaves some out. V, J and clone size are those of that table, while D and trimming were read from the DNA. Among more than 1,200,000 clones listed, roughly 98.5% were seen once. Splitting the CD4+ cells yielded a CD45RA+ naive subset and a CD45RA-negative memory subset. Trimming removed 0 bases from V and 8 bases from J, with 12 bases in between. Germline CDR1 reads WNHNN; CDR2 reads SYGVQD (reference sequence). This CDR3 is built from 14 residues. Points on this clone: Its antigen is still unknown.

The clonotype comes from a man aged 25-45 years in good health. The genes are TRBV10-1 and TRBJ2-3; no definite D call. Input material: naive CD4+ T cells sorted from blood. Noted subset: CD45RA+ positively selected. In nucleotides, the CDR3 is TGCGCCAGCAGTGAGTCTCCGGGTCTGGTTACGCAGTATTTT. Translated: CASSESPGLVTQYF.